This T cell receptor beta chain came from a study of blood T cell repertoires in COVID-19. The data were produced by immunoSEQ multiplex PCR, yet TCRdb's version contains in-frame clones alone and is incomplete. Here the sample spans about 270,000 clones, over 75% being singletons. Sample: PBMCs or T cells enriched from blood (not recorded which). This TCR was sampled from a woman in her twenties or thirties who had recovered from COVID-19.

The CDR3 region is CASSSTGTGFQETQYF. As DNA, the CDR3 is TGTGCCAGCAGCTCTACCGGGACAGGCTTCCAAGAGACCCAGTACTTC. The rearrangement uses TRBV5-8 and TRBJ2-5; TRBD1 agrees at 8 bases. Germline V lookup: CDR1 SGHTS, CDR2 YDEGEE. This CDR3 spans 16 amino acids. Trimming at V came to 3 bases and at J to 1 base, leaving 8 bases not matched to a gene. The whole variable domain, remainder taken from reference TRBV5-8 and TRBJ2-5, is EAGVTQSPTHLIKTRGQQATLRCSPISGHTSVYWYQQALGLGLQFLLWYDEGEERNRGNFPPRFSGRQFPNYSSELNVNALELEDSALYLCASSSTGTGFQETQYFGPGTRLLVL.